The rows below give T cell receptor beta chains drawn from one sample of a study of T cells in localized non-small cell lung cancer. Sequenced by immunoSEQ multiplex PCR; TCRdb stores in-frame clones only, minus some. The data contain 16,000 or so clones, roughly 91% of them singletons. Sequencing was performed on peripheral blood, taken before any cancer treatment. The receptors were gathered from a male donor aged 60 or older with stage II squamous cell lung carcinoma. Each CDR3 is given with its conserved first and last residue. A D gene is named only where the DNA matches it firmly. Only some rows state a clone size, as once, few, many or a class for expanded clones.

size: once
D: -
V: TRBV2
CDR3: CASSEEKGRHEQFF

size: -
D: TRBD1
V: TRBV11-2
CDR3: CASSLGGRGPSNIQYF

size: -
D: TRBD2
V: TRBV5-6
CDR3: CASSSGLADYEQYF

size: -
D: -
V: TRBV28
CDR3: CASSLRAFSYEQYF

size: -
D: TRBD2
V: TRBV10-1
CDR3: CATGTRGFRETQYF

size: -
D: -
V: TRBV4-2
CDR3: CASSFGGGDTQYF

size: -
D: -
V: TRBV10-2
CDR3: CASSDRGGITDTQYF

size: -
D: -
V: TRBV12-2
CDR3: CASRPRQGTDTQYF

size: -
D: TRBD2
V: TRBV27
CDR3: CASSFGLAGNNEQFF

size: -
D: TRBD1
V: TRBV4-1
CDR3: CASSYRTGGSTGELFF

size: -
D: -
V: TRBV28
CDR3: CASSSGLVDRTDTQYF

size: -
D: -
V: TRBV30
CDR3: CAWGFIWGRGAYEQYF

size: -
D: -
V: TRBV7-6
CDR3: CASSSGQLPATNEKLFF

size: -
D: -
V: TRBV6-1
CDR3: CASNRPGSYTEAFF

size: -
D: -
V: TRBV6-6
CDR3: CAGHTGMVGENTIYF

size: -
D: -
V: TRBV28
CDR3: CASSVDLTGTGANVLTF

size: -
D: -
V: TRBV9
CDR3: CASSVAPDLGTDTQYF

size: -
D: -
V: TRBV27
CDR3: CASSLSEHNEQYF

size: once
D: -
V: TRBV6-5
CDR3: CASRQGNSPLHF

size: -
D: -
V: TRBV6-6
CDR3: CASSENTEAFF

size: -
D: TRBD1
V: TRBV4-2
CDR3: CASSQEGQGSGANVLTF

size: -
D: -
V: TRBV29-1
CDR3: CSALQETQYF

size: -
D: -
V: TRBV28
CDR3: CASSQSNEQFF

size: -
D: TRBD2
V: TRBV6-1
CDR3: CASSEVAGVQYEQYF

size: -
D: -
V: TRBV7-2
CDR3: CASSLSSAGFYEQYF

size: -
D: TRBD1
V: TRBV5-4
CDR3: CASSWRTGTGELFF

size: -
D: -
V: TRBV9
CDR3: CASSVAPRPTDTQYF

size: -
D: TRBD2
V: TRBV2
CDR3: CASSGLAGVSLRLYEQYF

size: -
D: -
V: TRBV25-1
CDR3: CASTRGLRGGETQYF

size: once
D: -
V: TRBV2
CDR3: CASSSLNQPQHF

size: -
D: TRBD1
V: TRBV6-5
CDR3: CASRPGTVNGYTF

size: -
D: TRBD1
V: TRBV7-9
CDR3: CASSPGQSTDTQYF

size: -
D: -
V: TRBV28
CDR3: CASSLWEYQGKNEQFF

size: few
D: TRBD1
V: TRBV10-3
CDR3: CAISTPGTGEETQYF

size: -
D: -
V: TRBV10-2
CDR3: CATRGGGIFTDTQYF

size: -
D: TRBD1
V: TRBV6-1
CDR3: CASSDRGRGEAFF

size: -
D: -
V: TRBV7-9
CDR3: CASSLGGINTEAFF

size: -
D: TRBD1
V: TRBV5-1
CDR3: CASSLAGQGAYGYTF

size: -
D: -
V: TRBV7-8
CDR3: CASTLGVHSYEQYF

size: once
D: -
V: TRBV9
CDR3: CASNKEKINEKLFF

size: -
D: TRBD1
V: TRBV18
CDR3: CASSPMGQGYNQPQHF

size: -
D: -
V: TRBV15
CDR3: CATSRVDSPLHF

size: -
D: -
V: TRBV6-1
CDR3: CASRDSSSGANVLTF

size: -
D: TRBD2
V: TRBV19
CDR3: CASSRRLAGIYNEQFF

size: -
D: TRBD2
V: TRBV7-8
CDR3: CASSLLAGVYTQYF

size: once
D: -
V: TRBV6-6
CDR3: CATTVGVQTNTEAFF